This TCR beta chain was identified in a study of blood T cell repertoires in COVID-19 (dated by TCRdb to 2018 to 2021). Regarding the research as a whole: Collaborator samples came from the United States, Italy and Spain and covered acute and convalescent phases of COVID-19. The material from the prospective study consisted of cDNA or gDNA derived from T cells, B-cell-depleted T cells, or PBMCs. Deeply sampled blood TCRbeta repertoires from subjects exposed to, actively infected with, or recovered from COVID-19 were included in the dataset. A freely available public database, intended as a resource for researchers studying the immune response to SARS-CoV-2, is where the repertoires were released. Samples came from the ongoing ImmuneRACE study (first 160 participants) plus 1,254 subjects from 6 global collaborators. The sample metadata nearly always contained a de-identified subject ID, COVID-19 status, age in years and sex. Where available, HLA class I and class II types were obtained from metadata supplied by the sample provider rather than from assay-based typing. Here is what the overall study found, with its caveats: The amount of clinical and demographic metadata varied by source and participant and was provided uncurated.

Measured from the cysteine to the phenylalanine, the CDR3 is 12 residues long. The entry retains the CDR3 DNA only, 36 bases that are in frame from base 1. The germline V gene (reference sequence) specifies GTSNPN as CDR1 and SVGIG as CDR2. Clipping removes 8 bases from V and 0 bases from J, with 1 as the unmatched junction base count. Enrolling through a virtual design, the prospective study's participants ranged in age from roughly 18 to 95 years and lived across 20 to 25 United States geographic areas. In the prospective study, cohorts were assigned on the basis of participant-reported clinical history obtained from a screening survey and a study questionnaire. ImmuneRACE Cohort 3 recovered participants were defined by two consecutive negative NP/OP PCR tests, healthcare professional clearance, or symptom resolution. Each participant in the prospective study had whole blood, serum and a nasopharyngeal or oropharyngeal swab collected by mobile phlebotomists. Prospective study participants could optionally give additional blood draws and questionnaires over a 2-month period. Blood samples from the prospective study were shipped frozen or at room temperature prior to DNA extraction.

TCRbeta CDR3 regions were amplified from genomic DNA by means of the immunoSEQ Assay, a bias-controlled multiplex PCR. The authors processed their data as follows. Nucleated cell counts per sample were estimated from amplification of reference gene primers within the assay. To quantify the absolute abundance of each unique TCRbeta CDR3 rearrangement, sequence reads were collapsed and filtered. For each sample, productive Simpson clonality was calculated by taking the square root of Simpson's diversity index across productive rearrangements. TCRdb's version of the immuneACCESS table is confined to in-frame rearrangements and falls short of the full clone set. An unresolved V gene accounts for under half of the shortfall where checked; the remainder is of unknown origin. D and trimming were read from the DNA, whereas the V and J calls and clone size are those reported in that table. This sample holds 200,000 to 250,000 clones; approximately 82% were observed only once. The top ten hold 14% to 15% of the sample.

Concerning this clone: Its antigen target is currently unknown. No base-level quality is on record; no much larger clone is a single base apart.

The rearrangement joined TRBV30 to TRBJ2-7, with TRBD2 identical over 10 junction bases. This clonotype was obtained from a man aged 40-50 years who had recovered from COVID-19. Material: PBMCs or T cells enriched from blood (not recorded which). The bases are TGTGCCGGGACTAGCGACTCCTACGAGCAGTACTTC. Translated, this gives CAGTSDSYEQYF.